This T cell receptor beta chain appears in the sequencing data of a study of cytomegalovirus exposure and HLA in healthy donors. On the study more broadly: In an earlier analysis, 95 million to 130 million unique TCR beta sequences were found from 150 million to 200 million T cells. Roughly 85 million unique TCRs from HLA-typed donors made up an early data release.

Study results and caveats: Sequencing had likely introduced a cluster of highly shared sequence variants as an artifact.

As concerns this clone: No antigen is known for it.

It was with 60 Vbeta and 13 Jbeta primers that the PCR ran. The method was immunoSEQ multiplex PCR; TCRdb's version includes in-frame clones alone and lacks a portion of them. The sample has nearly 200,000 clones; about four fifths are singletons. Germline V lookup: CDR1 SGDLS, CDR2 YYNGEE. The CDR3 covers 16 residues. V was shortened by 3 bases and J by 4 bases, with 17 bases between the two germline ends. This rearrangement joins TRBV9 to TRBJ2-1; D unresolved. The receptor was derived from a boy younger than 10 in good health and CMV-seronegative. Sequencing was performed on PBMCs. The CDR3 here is CASSASRGLEYNEQFF. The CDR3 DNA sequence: TGTGCCAGCAGCGCCTCTCGTGGCCTAGAATACAATGAGCAGTTCTTC.